The clone carrying this TCR beta chain appeared a few times. Its antigen is not identified. These data come from a study of long-term antiretroviral therapy in people with HIV. Runs used v3.0 of the immunoSEQ assay and were done at survey level. Data came from immunoSEQ multiplex PCR; TCRdb stores just in-frame clones and leaves some out. This table holds 16,000 or so clones, approximately 85% found once. Among participants with HIV, every one received treatment in the United States. General study findings and limits: Among HIV repertoires, CDR3 length ranges were narrower than those of controls.

CDR3 size: 13 residues. Trimming removed 11 bases at V and 5 bases at J, with 19 bases between. Germline V CDR1 and CDR2: LNHDA, SQIVND (reference sequence). Sample: unsorted PBMCs, taken 0.5 years after starting antiretroviral therapy. The chain joins TRBV19 to TRBJ2-7; D tentatively reads TRBD1 or TRBD2 (5 bases each). This clonotype originated in a woman in her thirties or forties with HIV. CDR3 in DNA: TGTGCCCACTCGGGACCTAGAGCAGACGAGCAGTACTTC. Its protein is CAHSGPRADEQYF.